The clone carrying this TCR beta chain was observed a single time. Additional DNA sequences in this sample encode the identical CDR3. This specimen comes from a study of blood T cell repertoires in COVID-19. Sequencing was performed with immunoSEQ multiplex PCR; in TCRdb, only in-frame clones are kept and a portion is missing. The sample records about 180,000 clones, about 88% being singletons. The CDR3 is made up of 15 amino acids. The ends lost 5 bases at V and 5 bases at J; junction bases unmatched: 9. The germline V gene encodes CDR1 MNHEY and CDR2 SVGAGI. This TCR was recovered from a woman aged 25 to 39 with active or convalescent COVID-19. The sample consisted of peripheral blood. This sequence joins TRBV6-5 and TRBJ1-2; 9 positions match TRBD1. CDR3 coding DNA: TGTGCCAGCAGTAGGAGGGACAGGGATCGGTATGGCTACACCTTC. Protein product: CASSRRDRDRYGYTF.